This TCR beta chain was sequenced for a study of CD8 T cells in ankylosing spondylitis. Study outcomes and limitations: Previous work reported some of these motif variants in the synovial fluid and blood of reactive arthritis. In peripheral blood, disease-linked CD8+ clones occurred at relatively low frequencies. Made up of under 10 highly homologous variants, a TCR beta motif appeared characteristic of ankylosing spondylitis blood.

There are many counts of this clonotype. The antigen is undetermined. In TCRdb, the 5' RACE reads were re-called with MiXCR into one record per CDR3 protein. The top ten hold about 7.8% of the sample, which has about 170,000 distinct CDR3 sequences, roughly 18% seen once. V lost 0 bases, J lost 5 bases, and 12 bases lay in between. Germline V gene data show CDR1 as DFQATT and CDR2 as SNEGSKA (reference sequence). CDR3 size: 14 residues. The receptor was isolated from a male donor with ankylosing spondylitis or in good health (not recorded which). The V gene is TRBV20-1, the J gene TRBJ2-3; D not certain. The sample consisted of blood, either unsorted or a sorted T cell fraction (not recorded which). This CDR3 is CSARDLASGDTQYF. The CDR3 coding sequence is TGCAGTGCTAGAGATTTGGCCTCAGGAGATACGCAGTATTTT.